This entry describes one TCR beta chain. Its cognate antigen is unknown. Measured with immunoSEQ multiplex PCR; TCRdb has only the in-frame clones, and not every one. Of about 2.4 million clones listed, just over 90% are singletons. The data are from a study of shared clonotypes between healthy human individuals. Whole-study results and caveats: Non-shared clonotypes were found to have lower generation probabilities than the clonotypes that were shared by all four of the sorted-subset donors. With a handful of donors compared, approximately 5% of naive CD4 clonotypes were shared.

V lost 2 bases and J 1 base, leaving 8 bases between the germline ends. In germline, CDR1 is MDHEN, CDR2 SYDVKM. The CDR3 runs to 15 residues. The genes are TRBV28 and TRBJ2-2; possibly TRBD2 for D (6 bases). The receptor comes from a man younger than 30 in good health. What was sequenced was naive CD4+ T cells sorted from blood. The subset was: CD45RA+ positively selected. As DNA, the CDR3 is TGTGCCAGCAGTTTACGGGGACTGAACACCGGGGAGCTGTTTTTT. Its protein is CASSLRGLNTGELFF.